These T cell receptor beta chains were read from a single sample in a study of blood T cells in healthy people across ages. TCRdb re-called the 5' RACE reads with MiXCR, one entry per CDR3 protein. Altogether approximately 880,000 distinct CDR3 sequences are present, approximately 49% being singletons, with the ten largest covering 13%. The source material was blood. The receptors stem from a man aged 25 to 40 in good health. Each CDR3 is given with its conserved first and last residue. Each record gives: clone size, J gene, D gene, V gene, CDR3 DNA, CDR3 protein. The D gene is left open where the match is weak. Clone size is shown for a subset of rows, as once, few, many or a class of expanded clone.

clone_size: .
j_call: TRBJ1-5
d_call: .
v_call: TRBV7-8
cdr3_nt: TGTGCCAGCAGCTTAGGGGGACCTTCAGAGCCCCAGCATTTT
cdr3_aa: CASSLGGPSEPQHF

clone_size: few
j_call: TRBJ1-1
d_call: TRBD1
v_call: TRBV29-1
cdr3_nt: TGCAGCGTAGTACAGACAGGGAAGTCTGAAGCTTTCTTT
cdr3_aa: CSVVQTGKSEAFF

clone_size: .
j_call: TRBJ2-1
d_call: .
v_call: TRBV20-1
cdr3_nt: TGCAGTGCTAGAGTATATGGCAATGAGCAGTTCTTC
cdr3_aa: CSARVYGNEQFF

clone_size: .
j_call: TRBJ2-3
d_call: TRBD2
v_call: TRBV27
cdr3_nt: TGTGCCAGCGAGGGCTTTAAGGAGGTAGCGGGGGGTGACGATACGCAGTATTTT
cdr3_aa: CASEGFKEVAGGDDTQYF

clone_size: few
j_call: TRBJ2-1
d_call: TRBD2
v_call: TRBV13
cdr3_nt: TGTGCCAGCAGCGAAGGGGGACTAGCGTTTGATGAGCAGTTCTTC
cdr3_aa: CASSEGGLAFDEQFF

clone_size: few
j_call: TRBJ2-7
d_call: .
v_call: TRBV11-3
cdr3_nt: TGTGCCAGCAGCGGCCGCGACAGTCCCTACGAGCAGTACTTC
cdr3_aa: CASSGRDSPYEQYF

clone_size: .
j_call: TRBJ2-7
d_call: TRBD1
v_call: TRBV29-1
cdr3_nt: TGCAGCGTTCTCCGGGACAGGGGCCCAACTTACGAGCAGTACTTC
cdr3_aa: CSVLRDRGPTYEQYF

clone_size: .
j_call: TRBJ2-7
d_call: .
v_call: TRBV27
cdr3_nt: TGTGCCAGCAGTTTCAGCCGCAAGAGCTCCTACGAGCAGTACTTC
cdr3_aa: CASSFSRKSSYEQYF

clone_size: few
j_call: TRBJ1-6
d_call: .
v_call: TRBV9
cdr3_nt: TGTGCCAGCAGCGTAGGGCCAGGGAGCGGTAATTCACCCCTCCACTTT
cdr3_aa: CASSVGPGSGNSPLHF

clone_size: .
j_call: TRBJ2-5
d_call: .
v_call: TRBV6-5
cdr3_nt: TGTGCCAGCAGTTCGAGGCCCGTAGAAGAGACCCAGTACTTC
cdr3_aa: CASSSRPVEETQYF

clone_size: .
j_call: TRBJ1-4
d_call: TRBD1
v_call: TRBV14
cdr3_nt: TGTGCCAGCAGCCAAGATCATTCACAGGGGGAAAAACTGTTTTTT
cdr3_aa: CASSQDHSQGEKLFF

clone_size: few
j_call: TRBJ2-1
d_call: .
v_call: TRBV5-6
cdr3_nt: TGTGCCAGCAGCTTGGTAGGAAGCAATGAGCAGTTCTTC
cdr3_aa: CASSLVGSNEQFF